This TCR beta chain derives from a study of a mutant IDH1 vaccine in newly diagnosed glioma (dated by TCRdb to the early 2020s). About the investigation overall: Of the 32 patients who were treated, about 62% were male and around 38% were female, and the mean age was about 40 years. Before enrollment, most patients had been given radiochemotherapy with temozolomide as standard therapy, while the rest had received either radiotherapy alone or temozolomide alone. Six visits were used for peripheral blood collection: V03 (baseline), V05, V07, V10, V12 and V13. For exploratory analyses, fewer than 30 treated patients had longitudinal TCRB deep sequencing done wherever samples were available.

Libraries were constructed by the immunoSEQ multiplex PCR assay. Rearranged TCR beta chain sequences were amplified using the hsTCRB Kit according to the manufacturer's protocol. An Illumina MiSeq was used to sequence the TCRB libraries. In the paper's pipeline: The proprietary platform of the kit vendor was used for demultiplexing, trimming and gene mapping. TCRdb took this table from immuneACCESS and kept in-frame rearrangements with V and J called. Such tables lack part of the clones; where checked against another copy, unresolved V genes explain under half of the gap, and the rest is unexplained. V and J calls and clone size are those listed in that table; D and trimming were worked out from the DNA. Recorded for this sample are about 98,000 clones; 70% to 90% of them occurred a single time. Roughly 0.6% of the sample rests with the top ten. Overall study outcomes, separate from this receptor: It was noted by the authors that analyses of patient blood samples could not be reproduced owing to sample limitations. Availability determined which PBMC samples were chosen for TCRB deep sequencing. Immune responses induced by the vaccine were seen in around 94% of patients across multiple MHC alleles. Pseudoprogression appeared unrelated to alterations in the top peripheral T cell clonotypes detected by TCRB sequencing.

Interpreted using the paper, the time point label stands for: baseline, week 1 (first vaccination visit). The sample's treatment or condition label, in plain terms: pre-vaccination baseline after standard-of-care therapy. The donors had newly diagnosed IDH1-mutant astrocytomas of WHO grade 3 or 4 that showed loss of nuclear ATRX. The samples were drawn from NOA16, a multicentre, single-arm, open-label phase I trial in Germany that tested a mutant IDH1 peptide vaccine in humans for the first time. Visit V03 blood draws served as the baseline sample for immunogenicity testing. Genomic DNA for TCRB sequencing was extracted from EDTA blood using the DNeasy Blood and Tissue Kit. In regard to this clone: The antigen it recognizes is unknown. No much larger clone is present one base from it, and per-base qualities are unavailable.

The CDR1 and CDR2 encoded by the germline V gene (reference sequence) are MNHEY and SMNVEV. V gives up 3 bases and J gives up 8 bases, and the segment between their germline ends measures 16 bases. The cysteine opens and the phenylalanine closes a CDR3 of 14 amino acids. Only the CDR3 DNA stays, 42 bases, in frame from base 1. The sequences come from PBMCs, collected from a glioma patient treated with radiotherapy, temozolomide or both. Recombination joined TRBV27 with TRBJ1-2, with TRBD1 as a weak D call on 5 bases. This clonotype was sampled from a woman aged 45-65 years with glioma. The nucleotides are TGTGCCAGCAGTTTTGAGGGGCGTCTCACCGGCTACACCTTC. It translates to CASSFEGRLTGYTF.